This TCR beta chain stems from a study of blood T cell repertoires in COVID-19 (dated by TCRdb to 2020 to 2021). Regarding the research as a whole: Collaborator samples came from the United States, Italy and Spain and covered acute and convalescent phases of COVID-19. Subjects who had been exposed to COVID-19, were actively infected with it, or had recovered from it provided the deeply sampled blood TCRbeta repertoires that made up the dataset. Where HLA class I and class II types were available, the types were taken from metadata supplied by the sample provider, not from assay-based typing. Samples were obtained from the ongoing ImmuneRACE study (first 160 participants) and from some 1,200 subjects provided by 6 global collaborators. Sample metadata almost always included a de-identified subject ID, COVID-19 status, age in years and sex. The prospective study material was composed of cDNA or gDNA derived from T cells, B-cell-depleted T cells, or PBMCs. A freely available public database, intended as a resource for researchers studying the immune response to SARS-CoV-2, is where the repertoires were released. What the research found in general, with its limitations: The amount of clinical and demographic metadata varied by source and participant and was provided uncurated.

Collaborating institutions collected whole blood in K2EDTA tubes following their own protocols. For TCRbeta analysis, collaborators shipped samples in one of three forms: frozen whole blood, isolated PBMCs, or DNA extracted from either of those sample types. TCRbeta CDR3 regions were amplified from genomic DNA by means of the immunoSEQ Assay, a bias-controlled multiplex PCR. In the source study's methods: Within the assay, amplification of reference gene primers was used to estimate how many nucleated cells each sample contained. To quantify the absolute abundance of each unique TCRbeta CDR3 rearrangement, sequence reads were collapsed and filtered. Productive Simpson clonality was computed per sample as the square root of Simpson's diversity index over productive rearrangements. The clones in this table, taken by TCRdb from immuneACCESS, are in-frame only. Not every clone is retained; where verified, under half of the shortfall comes from an unresolved V gene, and the cause of the rest is unknown. V and J calls and clone size are given by that table; D and trimming were obtained from the DNA. The table for this sample lists 80,000 to 100,000 clones; roughly nine tenths of them were counted only once. About 1.8% of the sample goes to the ten largest clones.

For this clone: Which antigen it targets is not known. No much larger clonotype is one base removed from it; base qualities were not supplied.

Sequencing was carried out using peripheral blood. The TCR originated in a human donor with active COVID-19. The donor label of this sample is uncertain.

This receptor carries the CDR3 CASSPEDGSLDTGELFF. The nucleotide sequence reads as follows: TGTGCCAGCAGCCCCGAGGATGGTTCGTTGGACACCGGGGAGCTGTTTTTT. The chain is made from TRBV4-2 and TRBJ2-2; no D gene call is confident. Deletion took 4 bases off V and 3 bases off J, with a span of 18 bases between the germline ends. Including cysteine and phenylalanine, the CDR3 has 17 amino acids. Only CDR3 DNA is held: 51 bases, read in frame from base 1. For CDR1 and CDR2, the germline V gene lists LGHNA and YNFKEQ.